The 5 T cell receptor beta chains below come from one sample, sequenced in a study of Ad26.COV2.S vaccination and SARS-CoV-2 variants. Measured with immunoSEQ multiplex PCR; TCRdb has only the in-frame clones, and not every one. The sample has approximately 90,000 clones, approximately 82% seen once. The sample in question was peripheral blood, obtained after recovery from COVID-19. The receptors come from a human donor who had recovered from COVID-19.

The chain recombines TRBV7-9 with TRBJ1-4; 7 nucleotides align to TRBD1. The V gene's germline CDR1 is SEHNR and CDR2 FQNEAQ (reference sequence). V dropped 3 bases and J dropped 5; count of bases not matched to a gene: 0. This CDR3 has 13 amino acids. As DNA, the CDR3 is TGTGCCAGCAGCTTGACAGGGAATGAAAAACTGTTTTTT. Its translation: CASSLTGNEKLFF.

This rearrangement joins TRBV27 to TRBJ2-1, with 8 positions matching TRBD2. The CDR3 totals 15 residues. Trimming cost V 3 bases and J 6 bases; bases outside gene matches: 7. From germline, CDR1 is MNHEY and CDR2 SMNVEV (reference sequence). The CDR3 DNA is TGTGCCAGCAGTTTCCGGGAGGGGAGGGGCAATGAGCAGTTCTTC. Encoded protein: CASSFREGRGNEQFF.

V gene TRBV12-3 or TRBV12-4 combines with J gene TRBJ2-1; D perhaps matches TRBD1 (5 bases). Trimming took off 5 bases at V and 9 bases at J, with 11 bases between the two ends. The CDR3 loop spans 12 amino acids. For the CDR3, the DNA is TGTGCCAGCAGTCGACTTACAGGTGAGCAGTTCTTC. Translating it yields CASSRLTGEQFF.

The genes are TRBV25-1 and TRBJ2-7; no firm D call. The CDR3 is made up of 18 amino acids. The germline V gene encodes CDR1 MGHDK and CDR2 SYGVNS. Between the trimmed V and J ends, which lost 6 bases and 3 bases, there was a span of 27 bases. The CDR3 bases are TGTGCCAGCAGGGCTCCCGGTGGCCCAATCCGACGATTCTACGAGCAGTACTTC. Its translation: CASRAPGGPIRRFYEQYF.

The chain couples TRBV4-1 to TRBJ1-1; unclear D gene. V was pared by 3 bases and J by 9 bases, with 17 bases between. Germline values: CDR1 MGHRA, CDR2 YSYEKL. There are 14 residues in the CDR3. The CDR3 spells CASSQEDGAKKAFF. CDR3 sequence (DNA): TGCGCCAGCAGCCAGGAGGACGGCGCCAAGAAAGCTTTCTTT.